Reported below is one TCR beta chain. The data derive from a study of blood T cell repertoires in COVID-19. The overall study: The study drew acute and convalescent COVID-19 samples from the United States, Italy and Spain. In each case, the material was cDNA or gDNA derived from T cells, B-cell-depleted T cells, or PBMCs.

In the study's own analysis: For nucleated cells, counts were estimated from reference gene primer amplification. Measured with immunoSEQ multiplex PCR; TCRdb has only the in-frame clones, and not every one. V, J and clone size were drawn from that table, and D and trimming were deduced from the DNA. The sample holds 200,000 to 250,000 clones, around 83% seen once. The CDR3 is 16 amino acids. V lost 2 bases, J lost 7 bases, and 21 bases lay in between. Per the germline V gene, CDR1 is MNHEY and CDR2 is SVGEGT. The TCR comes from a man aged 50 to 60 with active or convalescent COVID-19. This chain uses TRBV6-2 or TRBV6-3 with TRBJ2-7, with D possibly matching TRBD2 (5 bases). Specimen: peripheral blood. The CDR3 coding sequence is TGTGCCAGCAGTTACGGATTGGCCCAAAGAGCGGTAGAGCAGTACTTC. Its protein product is CASSYGLAQRAVEQYF.